This T cell receptor (beta chain) emerged from a study of blood T cells in healthy people across ages. About the research overall: Template switching recovered approximately one barcoded beta molecule for every two T cells.

The study, taken as a whole, reports: With unsorted PBMCs, a conclusive comparison of naive versus antigen-experienced cells was not possible.

Details on this clonotype: What it binds is not known.

For the second PCR, which ran for roughly 6 to 12 cycles, a sample-barcoded 5' primer and a J-beta primer mix were used. TCRdb independently ran MiXCR on the 5' RACE reads; one entry per CDR3 protein. The sample has more than 650,000 distinct CDR3 sequences, approximately 22% seen once. V lost 8 bases to trimming and J lost 6 bases; unmatched junction nucleotides: 14. CDR3 length equals 15 residues. The germline V gene has CDR1 SGHAT and CDR2 FQNNGV. This receptor was identified in a man in his 70s in good health. Material for sequencing was blood. V usage is TRBV11-2 and J usage is TRBJ1-1, with TRBD1 matching over 8 bases. The CDR3 nucleotides read TGTGCCAGCCTAGACCTACAGGGGGTGGTGGCTGAAGCTTTCTTT. Protein product: CASLDLQGVVAEAFF.